Presented here are 9 T cell receptor beta chains from one specimen sequenced in a study of cytomegalovirus exposure and HLA in healthy donors. Assay: immunoSEQ multiplex PCR; the TCRdb copy retains only in-frame clones and omits some. Of 190,000 or so clones detected, roughly 82% appear once; the ten largest clones hold about an eighth. Sample: PBMCs. All receptors derive from a woman aged 25 to 39 in good health and CMV-seropositive.

Note on this clone: The same CDR3 also results from other DNA sequences found in this sample. The chain combines TRBV27 with TRBJ1-5; D remains ambiguous. Per the germline V gene, CDR1 is MNHEY and CDR2 is SMNVEV (reference sequence). The CDR3 spans 13 residues. V lost 2 bases and J 4 bases, leaving 6 bases between the germline ends. The CDR3 region has the DNA TGTGCCAGCAGTTTACGGGGTAATCAGCCCCAGCATTTT. Protein product: CASSLRGNQPQHF.

This chain joins TRBV7-9 and TRBJ2-2; 9 positions agree with TRBD2. CDR1 and CDR2 from the germline V gene are SEHNR and FQNEAQ (reference sequence). The CDR3 has 16 residues. The trim removed 4 bases at V and 8 bases at J, leaving 11 bases unmatched. This CDR3 is CASSSHLSGSWGELFF. The CDR3 coding sequence is TGTGCCAGCAGCTCCCATCTTAGCGGGAGCTGGGGGGAGCTGTTTTTT.

The chain carries TRBV14 and TRBJ1-1; a weak D match, TRBD1 (5 bases). Trimming took off 4 bases at V and 2 bases at J, with 14 bases between the two ends. The CDR3 is 15 amino acids. CDR1 SGHDN and CDR2 FVKESK come from the germline V gene. The chain's CDR3 is CASSPGLEVNTEAFF. The CDR3, as DNA: TGTGCCAGCAGCCCAGGGCTCGAGGTAAACACTGAAGCTTTCTTT.

The chain is built from TRBV6-6 and TRBJ1-1; perhaps TRBD1 as D (6 bases). V lost 6 bases and J 1 base, leaving 12 bases between the germline ends. The CDR3 contains 14 residues. Germline CDR1 and CDR2: MNHNY and SVGAGI (reference sequence). The CDR3, as DNA: TGTGCCAGCAGGCCCGGGACAACGAACACTGAAGCTTTCTTT. Its translation is CASRPGTTNTEAFF.

The chain is built from TRBV27 and TRBJ2-5, with TRBD2 identical over 13 bases. V was pared by 4 bases and J by 4 bases, with 6 bases of the junction left unmatched. CDR1 is MNHEY, CDR2 SMNVEV, per germline (reference sequence). There are 16 residues in the CDR3. CDR3 DNA: TGTGCCAGCAGTTCCTGGACTAGCGGGAGCCGAGAGACCCAGTACTTC. As protein: CASSSWTSGSRETQYF.

The V call is TRBV5-1, the J call TRBJ2-3; D is uncertain. V dropped 3 bases and J dropped 1 base, with 15 bases sitting between them. The germline CDR1 and CDR2 sequences are SGHRS and YFSETQ. This CDR3 region has 16 residues. The CDR3 nucleotides are TGCGCCAGCAGCTCCACCTTAACGCCAGGCACAGATACGCAGTATTTT. The encoded protein is CASSSTLTPGTDTQYF.

Here the CDR3 reads CASSLGPPGGSYEQYF. The CDR3 nucleotides are TGTGCCAGCAGCTTGGGTCCCCCGGGAGGGTCCTACGAGCAGTACTTC. The chain combines TRBV5-4 with TRBJ2-7; 8 nucleotides agree with TRBD2. Losses at the gene ends were 0 bases for V and 1 base for J; bases not matched to a gene: 6. CDR1 SGHNT and CDR2 YYREEE come from the germline V gene (reference sequence). The CDR3 is 16 amino acids. The full variable domain, in which reference TRBV5-4 and TRBJ2-7 provide the parts outside the CDR3, is ETGVTQSPTHLIKTRGQQVTLRCSSQSGHNTVSWYQQALGQGPQFIFQYYREEENGRGNFPPRFSGLQFPNYSSELNVNALELDDSALYLCASSLGPPGGSYEQYFGPGTRLTVT.

The chain recombines TRBV6-5 with TRBJ1-2; 8 bases map to TRBD1. Germline CDR1 reads MNHEY; CDR2 reads SVGAGI. This CDR3 has 14 amino acids. The J segment lost 3 bases and the V segment lost 6 bases, leaving 6 bases of the junction unmatched. CDR3 amino acids: CASRQTGAHYGYTF. The CDR3 nucleotides are TGTGCCAGCAGACAGACAGGGGCCCACTATGGCTACACCTTC.

The gene calls are TRBV15 and TRBJ2-3, with D possibly TRBD1 on 5 matching bases. The ends were cut back, 0 bases at V and 3 bases at J, with 13 bases in the middle. The CDR3 contains 16 residues. CDR1 LNHNV and CDR2 YYDKDF come from the germline V gene (reference sequence). For the CDR3, the DNA is TGTGCCACCAGCAGAGAGCGCCCACAGGCGACAGATACGCAGTATTTT. It encodes CATSRERPQATDTQYF.